Listed below are T cell receptor beta chains from one sample, sequenced in a study of brain T cells in children with intractable seizures. This table comes from immunoSEQ multiplex PCR, and its TCRdb copy is limited to in-frame clones, with some not included. The table records 62,000 or so clones, roughly 95% of them present only once. The source material was peripheral blood, sampled at surgery. Receptor source: a boy less than two years old with focal cortical dysplasia and intractable seizures. Each CDR3 is given with its conserved first and last residue. A D gene is named only where the DNA matches it firmly. Rows give clone size only sometimes, using once, few, many, or a class for an expanded clone.

clone size	J gene	V gene	D gene	CDR3 protein	CDR3 DNA
once	TRBJ2-2	TRBV11-2	TRBD2	CASSPVAGENTGELFF	TGTGCCAGCAGCCCAGTGGCGGGAGAGAACACCGGGGAGCTGTTTTTT
.	TRBJ2-5	TRBV6-6	.	CASSYRGETQYF	TGTGCCAGCAGTTACAGGGGGGAGACCCAGTACTTC
.	TRBJ2-3	TRBV11-3	TRBD2	CASSQTSGSDTQYF	TGTGCCAGCAGCCAGACTAGCGGCTCAGATACGCAGTATTTT
.	TRBJ1-2	TRBV2	TRBD1	CASPDRDSEGYTF	TGTGCCAGCCCCGACAGGGACTCGGAAGGCTACACCTTC
.	TRBJ1-1	TRBV27	.	CASSLNPVLKNAAFF	TGTGCCAGCAGTTTAAACCCCGTTCTTAAAAATGCGGCTTTCTTT
once	TRBJ1-4	TRBV5-1	.	CASSLGGANEKLFF	TGCGCCAGCAGCTTGGGAGGGGCCAATGAAAAACTGTTTTTT
.	TRBJ1-4	TRBV7-2	TRBD1	CASSLAARGANEKLFF	TGTGCCAGCAGCTTAGCGGCCAGGGGGGCTAATGAAAAACTGTTTTTT
.	TRBJ2-1	TRBV28	TRBD2	CASSSMGGRSYNEQFF	TGTGCCAGCAGTTCAATGGGCGGGAGGTCCTACAATGAGCAGTTCTTC
.	TRBJ1-5	TRBV16	.	CASSQGTPGSNQPQHF	TGTGCCAGCAGCCAAGGGACACCCGGGAGCAATCAGCCCCAGCATTTT
once	TRBJ2-1	TRBV10-3	TRBD2	CAISDPLRSGRDNEQFF	TGTGCCATCAGTGACCCCCTGAGGAGCGGGAGAGACAATGAGCAGTTCTTC
.	TRBJ2-1	TRBV7-6	TRBD1	CASPGGEQFF	TGTGCCAGCCCAGGGGGAGAGCAGTTCTTC
once	TRBJ1-1	TRBV7-8	.	CASSNTENTEAFF	TGTGCCAGCAGCAATACAGAGAACACTGAAGCTTTCTTT
.	TRBJ2-3	TRBV19	TRBD1	CASSKKGQGTDTQYF	TGTGCCAGTAGTAAAAAAGGACAGGGCACAGATACGCAGTATTTT
.	TRBJ1-1	TRBV11-2	.	CASNSGVNTEAFF	TGTGCCAGCAATTCAGGCGTGAACACTGAAGCTTTCTTT
.	TRBJ2-3	TRBV7-3	TRBD2	CASSLTGYGREGTQYF	TGTGCCAGCAGCTTAACAGGCTATGGGAGGGAAGGTACGCAGTATTTT